This paragraph reports one T cell receptor (beta chain). Antigen unknown. This specimen belongs to a study of CD8 T cells in ankylosing spondylitis. Points from the study as a whole: Seemingly distinctive of ankylosing spondylitis blood was a TCR beta motif formed by eight highly homologous variants. Previously reported in reactive arthritis synovial fluid and blood were some of the motif variants. CD8+ by phenotype, disease-linked clones were relatively rare in peripheral blood. Reportedly, significant enrichment of disease-linked clones occurred in matched ankylosing spondylitis synovial fluid.

One entry per CDR3 protein, called by TCRdb with MiXCR from the 5' RACE reads. The sample includes approximately 220,000 distinct CDR3 sequences, over 9.5% of them seen just once. This CDR3 region has 16 residues. Germline V gene lookup returns CDR1 LGHDT and CDR2 YNNKEL (reference sequence). Deletions cut 3 bases from V and 11 bases from J, with 23 bases between. The rearrangement uses TRBV3-1 and TRBJ1-5; weak D call: TRBD1 (5 bases). The receptor was derived from a male donor with ankylosing spondylitis or in good health (not recorded which). Sequencing used blood, either unsorted or a sorted T cell fraction (not recorded which). The CDR3: CASSQGRTHQSGSQHF. The DNA of the CDR3 is TGTGCCAGCAGCCAGGGCCGGACACACCAATCAGGGTCCCAGCATTTT.